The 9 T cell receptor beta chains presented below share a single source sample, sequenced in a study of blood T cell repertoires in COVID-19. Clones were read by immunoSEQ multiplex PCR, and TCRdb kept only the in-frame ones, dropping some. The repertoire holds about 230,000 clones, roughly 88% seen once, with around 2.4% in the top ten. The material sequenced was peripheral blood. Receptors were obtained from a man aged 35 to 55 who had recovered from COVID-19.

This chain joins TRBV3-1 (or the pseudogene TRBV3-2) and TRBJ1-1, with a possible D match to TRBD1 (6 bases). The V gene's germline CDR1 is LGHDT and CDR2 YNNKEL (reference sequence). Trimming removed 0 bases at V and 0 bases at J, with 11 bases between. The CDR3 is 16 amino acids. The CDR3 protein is CASSQDPGTLNTEAFF. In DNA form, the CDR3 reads TGTGCCAGCAGCCAAGACCCCGGGACACTGAACACTGAAGCTTTCTTT.

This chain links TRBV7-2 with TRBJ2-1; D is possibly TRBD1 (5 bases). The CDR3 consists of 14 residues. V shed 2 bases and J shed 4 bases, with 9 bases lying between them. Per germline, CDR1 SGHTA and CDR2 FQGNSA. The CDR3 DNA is TGTGCCAGCAGCTTACCAGGGCCTTACAATGAGCAGTTCTTC. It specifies CASSLPGPYNEQFF.

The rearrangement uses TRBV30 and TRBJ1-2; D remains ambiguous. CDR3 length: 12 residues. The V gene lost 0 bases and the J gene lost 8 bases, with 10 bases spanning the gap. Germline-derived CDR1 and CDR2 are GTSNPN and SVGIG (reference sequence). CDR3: CAWSVLTFGYTF. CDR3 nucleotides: TGTGCCTGGAGTGTACTCACCTTCGGCTACACCTTC. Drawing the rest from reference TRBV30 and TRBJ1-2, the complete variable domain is SQTIHQWPATLVQPVGSPLSLECTVEGTSNPNLYWYRQAAGRGLQLLFYSVGIGQISSEVPQNLSASRPQDRQFILSSKKLLLSDSGFYLCAWSVLTFGYTFGSGTRLTVV.

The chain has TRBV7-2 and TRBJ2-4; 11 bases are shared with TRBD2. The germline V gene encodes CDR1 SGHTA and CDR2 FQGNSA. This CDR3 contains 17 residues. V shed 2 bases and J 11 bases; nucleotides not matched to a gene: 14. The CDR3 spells CASSLSVSGRAGGLQYF. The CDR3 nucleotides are TGTGCCAGCAGCTTATCCGTTAGCGGGAGGGCCGGGGGGCTTCAGTACTTC.

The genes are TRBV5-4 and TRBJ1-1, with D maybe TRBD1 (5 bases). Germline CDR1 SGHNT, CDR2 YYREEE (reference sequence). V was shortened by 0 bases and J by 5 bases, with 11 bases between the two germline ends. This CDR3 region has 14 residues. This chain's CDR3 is CASSLGSRETEAFF. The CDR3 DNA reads TGTGCCAGCAGCTTGGGGAGCAGGGAAACTGAAGCTTTCTTT.

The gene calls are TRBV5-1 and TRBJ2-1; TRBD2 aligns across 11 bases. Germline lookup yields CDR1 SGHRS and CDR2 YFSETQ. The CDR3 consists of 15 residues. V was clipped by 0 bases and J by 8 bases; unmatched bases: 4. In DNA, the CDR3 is TGCGCCAGCAGCTTGGTAGCGGGAGGGTTGGATGAGCAGTTCTTC. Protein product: CASSLVAGGLDEQFF. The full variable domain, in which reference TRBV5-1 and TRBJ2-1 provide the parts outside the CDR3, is KAGVTQTPRYLIKTRGQQVTLSCSPISGHRSVSWYQQTPGQGLQFLFEYFSETQRNKGNFPGRFSGRQFSNSRSEMNVSTLELGDSALYLCASSLVAGGLDEQFFGPGTRLTVL.

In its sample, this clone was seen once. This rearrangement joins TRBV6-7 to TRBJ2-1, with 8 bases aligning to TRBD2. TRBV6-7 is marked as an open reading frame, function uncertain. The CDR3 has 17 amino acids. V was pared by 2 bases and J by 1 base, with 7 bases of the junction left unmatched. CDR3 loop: CASSYPSLAGSYNEQFF. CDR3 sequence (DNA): TGTGCCAGCAGTTACCCGTCCCTAGCGGGTTCCTACAATGAGCAGTTCTTC.

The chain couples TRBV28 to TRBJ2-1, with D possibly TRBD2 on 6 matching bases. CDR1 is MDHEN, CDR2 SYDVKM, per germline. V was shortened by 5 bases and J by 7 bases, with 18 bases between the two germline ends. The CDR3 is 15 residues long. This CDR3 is CASSPPGGLANEQFF. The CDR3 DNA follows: TGTGCCAGCAGTCCCCCCGGGGGACTTGCAAATGAGCAGTTCTTC.

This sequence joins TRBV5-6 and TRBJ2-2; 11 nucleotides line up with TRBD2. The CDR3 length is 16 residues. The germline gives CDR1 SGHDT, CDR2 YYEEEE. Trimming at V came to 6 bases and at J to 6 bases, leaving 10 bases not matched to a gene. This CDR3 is CASTPLAGASSGELFF. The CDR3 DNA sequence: TGTGCCAGCACCCCACTAGCGGGAGCATCGTCCGGGGAGCTGTTTTTT.